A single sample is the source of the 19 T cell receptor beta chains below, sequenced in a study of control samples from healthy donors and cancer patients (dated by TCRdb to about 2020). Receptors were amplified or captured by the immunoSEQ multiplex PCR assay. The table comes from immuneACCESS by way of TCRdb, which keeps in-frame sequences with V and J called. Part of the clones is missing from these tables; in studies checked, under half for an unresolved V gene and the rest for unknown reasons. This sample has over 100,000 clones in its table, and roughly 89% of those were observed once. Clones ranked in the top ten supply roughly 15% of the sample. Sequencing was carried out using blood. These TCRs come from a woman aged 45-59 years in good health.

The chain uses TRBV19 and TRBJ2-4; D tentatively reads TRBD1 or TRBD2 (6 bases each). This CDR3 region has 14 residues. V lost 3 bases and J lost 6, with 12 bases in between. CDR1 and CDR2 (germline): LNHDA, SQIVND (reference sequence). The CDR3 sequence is CASSMRGDGNIQYF. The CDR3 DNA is TGTGCCAGTAGTATGAGGGGGGACGGAAACATTCAGTACTTC.

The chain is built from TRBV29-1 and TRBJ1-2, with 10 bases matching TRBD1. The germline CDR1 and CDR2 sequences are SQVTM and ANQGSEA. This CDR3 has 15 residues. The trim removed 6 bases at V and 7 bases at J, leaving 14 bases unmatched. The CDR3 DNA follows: TGCAGCGTCATAACCGGGACAGGGGAGGGAGGTGGCTACACCTTC. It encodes CSVITGTGEGGGYTF.

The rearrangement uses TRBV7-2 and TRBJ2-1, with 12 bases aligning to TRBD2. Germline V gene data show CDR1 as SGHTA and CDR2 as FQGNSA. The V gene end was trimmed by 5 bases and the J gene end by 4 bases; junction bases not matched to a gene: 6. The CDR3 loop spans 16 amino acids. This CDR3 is CASSALAGGPYNEQFF. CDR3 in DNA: TGTGCCAGCAGCGCTCTAGCGGGAGGGCCTTACAATGAGCAGTTCTTC.

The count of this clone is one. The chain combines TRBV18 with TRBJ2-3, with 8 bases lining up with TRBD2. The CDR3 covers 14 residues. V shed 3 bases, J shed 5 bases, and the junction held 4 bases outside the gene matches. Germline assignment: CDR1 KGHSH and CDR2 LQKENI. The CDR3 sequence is CASSPGLAKDTQYF. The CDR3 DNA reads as TGTGCCAGCTCACCTGGACTAGCCAAAGATACGCAGTATTTT.

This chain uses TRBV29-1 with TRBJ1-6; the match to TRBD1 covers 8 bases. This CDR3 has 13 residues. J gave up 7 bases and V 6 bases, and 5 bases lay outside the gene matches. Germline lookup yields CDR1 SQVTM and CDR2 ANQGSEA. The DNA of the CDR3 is TGCAGCGTCAGACAGGGGTGGAATTCACCCCTCCACTTT. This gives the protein CSVRQGWNSPLHF.

The CDR3 protein is CASSRSSGGSADTQYF. In DNA, the CDR3 is TGTGCCAGCAGCCGCTCCTCCGGCGGGAGTGCAGATACGCAGTATTTT. The gene calls are TRBV7-9 and TRBJ2-3; 7 bases match TRBD2. J lost 4 bases, V lost 5 bases, and 12 bases had no gene match. Germline V gene lookup returns CDR1 SEHNR and CDR2 FQNEAQ (reference sequence). The CDR3 consists of 16 residues.

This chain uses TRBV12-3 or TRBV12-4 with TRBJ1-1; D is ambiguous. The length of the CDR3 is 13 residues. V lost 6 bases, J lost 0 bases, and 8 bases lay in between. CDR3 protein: CASRPPMNTEAFF. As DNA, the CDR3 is TGTGCCAGCAGACCTCCTATGAACACTGAAGCTTTCTTT.

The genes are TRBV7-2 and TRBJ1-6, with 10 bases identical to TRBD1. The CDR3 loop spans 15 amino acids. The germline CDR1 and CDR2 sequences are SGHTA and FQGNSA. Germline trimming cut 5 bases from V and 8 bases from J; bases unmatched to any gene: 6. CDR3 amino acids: CASSPQGQGYSPLHF. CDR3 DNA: TGTGCCAGCAGCCCCCAGGGACAGGGGTATTCACCCCTCCACTTT.

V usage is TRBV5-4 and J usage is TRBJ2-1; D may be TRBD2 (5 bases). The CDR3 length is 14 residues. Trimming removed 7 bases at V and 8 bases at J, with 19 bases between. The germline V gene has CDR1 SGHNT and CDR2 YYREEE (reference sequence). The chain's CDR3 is CASETTEDWDEQFF. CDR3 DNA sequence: TGTGCCAGCGAGACGACCGAGGACTGGGATGAGCAGTTCTTC.

CDR3: CASNGLAGGQDEQFF. The CDR3 bases are TGTGCCAGCAATGGGCTAGCGGGGGGGCAAGATGAGCAGTTCTTC. V usage is TRBV2 and J usage is TRBJ2-1; TRBD2 matches 12 bases. Germline V lookup: CDR1 SNHLY, CDR2 FYNNEI. The ends lost 7 bases at V and 8 bases at J; junction bases unmatched: 9. The CDR3 extends over 15 amino acids. Supplemented by reference TRBV2 and TRBJ2-1, the full variable domain reads EPEVTQTPSHQVTQMGQEVILRCVPISNHLYFYWYRQILGQKVEFLVSFYNNEISEKSEIFDDQFSVERPDGSNFTLKIRSTKLEDSAMYFCASNGLAGGQDEQFFGPGTRLTVL.

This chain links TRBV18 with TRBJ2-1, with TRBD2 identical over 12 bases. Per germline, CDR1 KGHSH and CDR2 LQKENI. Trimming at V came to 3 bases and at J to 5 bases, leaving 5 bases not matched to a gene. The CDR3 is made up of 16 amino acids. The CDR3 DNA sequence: TGTGCCAGCTCACCCCTAAGGACTAGCGGGAACAATGAGCAGTTCTTC. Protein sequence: CASSPLRTSGNNEQFF.

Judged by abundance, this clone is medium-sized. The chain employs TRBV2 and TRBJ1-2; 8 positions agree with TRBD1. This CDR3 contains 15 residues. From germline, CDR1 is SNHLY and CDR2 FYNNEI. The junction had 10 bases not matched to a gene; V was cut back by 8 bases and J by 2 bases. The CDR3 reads CASSGGHIVNYGYTF. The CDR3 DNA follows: TGTGCCAGCTCAGGGGGCCATATAGTGAACTATGGCTACACCTTC.

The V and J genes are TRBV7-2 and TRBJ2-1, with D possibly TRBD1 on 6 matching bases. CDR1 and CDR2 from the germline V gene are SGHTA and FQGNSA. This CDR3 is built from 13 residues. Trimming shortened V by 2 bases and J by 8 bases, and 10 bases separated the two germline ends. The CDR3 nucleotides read TGTGCCAGCAGCTTACCCGACAGGTATGAGCAGTTCTTC. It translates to CASSLPDRYEQFF.

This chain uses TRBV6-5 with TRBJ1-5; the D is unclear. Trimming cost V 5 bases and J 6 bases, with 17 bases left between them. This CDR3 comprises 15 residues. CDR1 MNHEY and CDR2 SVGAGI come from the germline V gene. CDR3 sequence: CASSLTALGRQPQHF. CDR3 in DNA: TGTGCCAGCAGTCTAACAGCCCTGGGTCGTCAGCCCCAGCATTTT.

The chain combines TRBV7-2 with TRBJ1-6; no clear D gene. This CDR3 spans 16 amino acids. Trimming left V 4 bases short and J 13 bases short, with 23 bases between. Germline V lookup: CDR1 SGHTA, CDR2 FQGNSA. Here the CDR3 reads CASSSTGVGARIPLHF. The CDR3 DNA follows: TGTGCCAGCAGCTCGACCGGAGTCGGAGCGCGCATTCCCCTCCACTTT.

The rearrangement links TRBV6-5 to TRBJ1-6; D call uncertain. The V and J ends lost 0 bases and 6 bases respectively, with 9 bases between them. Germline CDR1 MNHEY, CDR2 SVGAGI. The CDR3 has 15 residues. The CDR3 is CASSYSKQVNSPLHF. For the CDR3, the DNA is TGTGCCAGCAGTTACTCGAAGCAGGTTAATTCACCCCTCCACTTT.

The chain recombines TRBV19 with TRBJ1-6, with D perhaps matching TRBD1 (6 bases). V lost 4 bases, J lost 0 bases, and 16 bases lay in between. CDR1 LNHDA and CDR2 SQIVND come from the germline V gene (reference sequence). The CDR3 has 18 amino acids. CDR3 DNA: TGTGCCAGTAGTAGGACAGCTGGGGATAGCTCCTATAATTCACCCCTCCACTTT. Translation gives CASSRTAGDSSYNSPLHF.

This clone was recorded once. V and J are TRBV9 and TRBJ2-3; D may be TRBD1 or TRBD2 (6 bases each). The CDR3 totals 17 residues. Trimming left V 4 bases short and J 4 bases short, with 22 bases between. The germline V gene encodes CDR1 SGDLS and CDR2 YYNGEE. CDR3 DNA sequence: TGTGCCAGCAGCTTGGGACTTCTACCTGGGGGCGCAGATACGCAGTATTTT. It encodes CASSLGLLPGGADTQYF.

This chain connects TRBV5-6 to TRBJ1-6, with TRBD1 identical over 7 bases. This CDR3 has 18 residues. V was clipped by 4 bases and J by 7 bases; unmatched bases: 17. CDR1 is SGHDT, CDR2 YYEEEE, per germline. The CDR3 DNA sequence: TGTGCCAGCAGCCTGGAGGTTCCGTGGGACAGTAAGAATTCACCCCTCCACTTT. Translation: CASSLEVPWDSKNSPLHF. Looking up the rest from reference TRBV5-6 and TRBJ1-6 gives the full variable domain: DAGVTQSPTHLIKTRGQQVTLRCSPKSGHDTVSWYQQALGQGPQFIFQYYEEEERQRGNFPDRFSGHQFPNYSSELNVNALLLGDSALYLCASSLEVPWDSKNSPLHFGNGTRLTVT.